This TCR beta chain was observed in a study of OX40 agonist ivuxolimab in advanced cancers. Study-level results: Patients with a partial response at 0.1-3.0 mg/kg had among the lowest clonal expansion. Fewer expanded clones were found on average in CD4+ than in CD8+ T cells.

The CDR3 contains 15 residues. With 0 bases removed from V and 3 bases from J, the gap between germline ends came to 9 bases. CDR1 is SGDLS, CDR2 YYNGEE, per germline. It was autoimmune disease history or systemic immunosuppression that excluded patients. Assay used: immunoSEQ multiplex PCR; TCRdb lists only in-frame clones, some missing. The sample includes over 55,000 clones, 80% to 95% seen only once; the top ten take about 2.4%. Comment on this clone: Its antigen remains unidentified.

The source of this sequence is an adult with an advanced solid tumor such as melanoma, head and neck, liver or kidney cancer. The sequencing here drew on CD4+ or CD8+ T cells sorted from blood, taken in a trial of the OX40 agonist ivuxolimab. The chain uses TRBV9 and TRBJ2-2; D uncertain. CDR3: CASSVGQVDTGELFF. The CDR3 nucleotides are TGTGCCAGCAGCGTAGGTCAGGTGGACACCGGGGAGCTGTTTTTT.